Below are 29 T cell receptor beta chains sequenced from a single sample in a study of blood T cell repertoires in COVID-19. Profiling relied on immunoSEQ multiplex PCR, and the TCRdb table lists in-frame clones only, not all of them. The data show over 25,000 clones, with around 80% seen just once and 13% held by the top ten. Source material: peripheral blood. These receptor sequences come from a human donor in a cohort sampled during active COVID-19.

V usage is TRBV4-3 and J usage is TRBJ1-2; 9 nucleotides line up with TRBD1. CDR1 and CDR2 from the germline V gene are LGHNA and YSLEER. There are 16 residues in the CDR3. Unmatched junction bases numbered 8, after V lost 1 base and J lost 5 bases. The CDR3 DNA reads as TGCGCCAGCAGCCAAGGAATCCAGGACAGGGGATATGGCTACACCTTC. Amino acid sequence: CASSQGIQDRGYGYTF.

This clone showed up just a few times. The junction departs from germline at one end; a sequencing error may be responsible. This chain joins TRBV7-9 and TRBJ1-1, with a weak D call TRBD1 (6 bases). This CDR3 spans 15 amino acids. The V gene's germline CDR1 is SEHNR and CDR2 FQNEAQ (reference sequence). CDR3 in DNA: TGTGCCAGCAGCTTGACAGGAGCCCTGAATACTGAAGCTTTCTTT. This translates into CASSLTGALNTEAFF.

This clone appeared a few times. V usage is TRBV5-1 and J usage is TRBJ2-2; perhaps TRBD1 as D (5 bases). The CDR3 length is 15 residues. V dropped 0 bases and J dropped 6 bases, with 12 bases sitting between them. Per the germline V gene, CDR1 is SGHRS and CDR2 is YFSETQ. CDR3 bases: TGCGCCAGCAGCTTGGAGGGGTACCAACCCGGGGAGCTGTTTTTT. Protein sequence: CASSLEGYQPGELFF.

V usage is TRBV6-6 and J usage is TRBJ2-7; D call uncertain. Deletions cut 4 bases from V and 2 bases from J, with 9 bases between. CDR3 length: 13 amino acids. The germline CDR1 and CDR2 sequences are MNHNY and SVGAGI (reference sequence). The CDR3 sequence is CASSSDNAYEQYF. The CDR3 DNA reads as TGTGCCAGCAGTTCTGACAACGCCTACGAGCAGTACTTC.

This chain connects TRBV28 to TRBJ2-7; 7 bases fit TRBD1. CDR3 length: 14 amino acids. Losses at the gene ends were 7 bases for V and 5 bases for J; bases not matched to a gene: 11. CDR1 is MDHEN, CDR2 SYDVKM, per germline. CDR3 residues: CASTRGYGDHEQYF. The CDR3 DNA is TGTGCCAGCACCAGGGGGTATGGGGATCACGAGCAGTACTTC.

The chain's CDR3 is CASSPWGQGSVFYGYTF. DNA for the CDR3: TGTGCCAGCAGTCCATGGGGACAGGGGTCTGTGTTCTATGGCTACACCTTC. The chain joins TRBV27 to TRBJ1-2; 10 bases match TRBD1. CDR1 is MNHEY, CDR2 SMNVEV, per germline (reference sequence). The CDR3 contains 17 residues. Losses at the gene ends were 5 bases for V and 4 bases for J; bases not matched to a gene: 13.

The chain has TRBV10-3 and TRBJ1-4; 10 nucleotides align to TRBD1. The germline V gene encodes CDR1 ENHRY and CDR2 SYGVKD. V lost 8 bases to trimming and J lost 7 bases; unmatched junction nucleotides: 10. CDR3 length equals 15 residues. CDR3 sequence reads: CAIGPMGTGVEKLFF. Here the CDR3 DNA reads TGTGCCATCGGCCCAATGGGGACAGGGGTTGAAAAACTGTTTTTT.

The rearrangement links TRBV7-8 to TRBJ2-7; the match to TRBD2 covers 8 bases. Unmatched junction bases numbered 6, after V lost 5 bases and J lost 0 bases. The CDR3 loop spans 15 amino acids. The V gene's germline CDR1 is SGHVS and CDR2 FQNEAQ. The CDR3 DNA sequence: TGTGCCAGCAGCCCACTAGCGGCGAGCTCCTACGAGCAGTACTTC. This gives the protein CASSPLAASSYEQYF. The variable domain in full, completed from reference TRBV7-8 and TRBJ2-7, reads GAGVSQSPRYKVAKRGQDVALRCDPISGHVSLFWYQQALGQGPEFLTYFQNEAQLDKSGLPSDRFFAERPEGSVSTLKIQRTQQEDSAVYLCASSPLAASSYEQYFGPGTRLTVT.

The chain employs TRBV19 and TRBJ2-3; TRBD1 aligns across 8 bases. Trimming at V came to 6 bases and at J to 0 bases, leaving 5 bases not matched to a gene. In germline, CDR1 is LNHDA, CDR2 SQIVND (reference sequence). This CDR3 spans 15 amino acids. The CDR3 DNA is TGTGCCAGTAGGTCAAGACAGGGGAGCACAGATACGCAGTATTTT. This sequence encodes CASRSRQGSTDTQYF. Drawing the rest from reference TRBV19 and TRBJ2-3, the complete variable domain is DGGITQSPKYLFRKEGQNVTLSCEQNLNHDAMYWYRQDPGQGLRLIYYSQIVNDFQKGDIAEGYSVSREKKESFPLTVTSAQKNPTAFYLCASRSRQGSTDTQYFGPGTRLTVL.

In this sample, this clone turned up once. V usage is TRBV9 and J usage is TRBJ2-5; TRBD1 matches at 7 bases. J lost 2 bases, V lost 0 bases, and 7 bases had no gene match. Germline values: CDR1 SGDLS, CDR2 YYNGEE. The CDR3 totals 16 residues. The CDR3 DNA sequence: TGTGCCAGCAGCGTAGGGGGGACAGCGAGGCAAGAGACCCAGTACTTC. Encoded protein: CASSVGGTARQETQYF.

The rearrangement links TRBV15 to TRBJ2-2; 11 bases align to TRBD2. V lost 0 bases to trimming and J lost 4 bases; unmatched junction nucleotides: 7. Germline CDR1 is LNHNV and CDR2 is YYDKDF (reference sequence). CDR3 length equals 18 residues. DNA for the CDR3: TGTGCCACCAGCAGAGATTCGGTTAGCGGGGGGGCCACCGGGGAGCTGTTTTTT. It is translated as CATSRDSVSGGATGELFF.

This clone was picked up one time. This sequence joins TRBV27 and TRBJ2-3; the match to TRBD2 covers 7 bases. V gave up 4 bases and J gave up 2 bases; unmatched junction bases: 12. CDR1 is MNHEY, CDR2 SMNVEV, per germline (reference sequence). This CDR3 spans 17 amino acids. The CDR3 loop is CASSSILERGNTDTQYF. DNA for the CDR3: TGTGCCAGCAGTTCCATCCTTGAGCGGGGAAACACAGATACGCAGTATTTT.

The CDR3, as DNA: TGTGCCAGCAGCTTCAGGGCAGGGAACAACGAGCAGTACTTC. Translation gives CASSFRAGNNEQYF. The genes are TRBV5-6 and TRBJ2-7; the D gene is possibly TRBD1 (5 bases). Germline CDR1 is SGHDT and CDR2 is YYEEEE. V was trimmed by 2 bases and J by 5 bases, leaving 14 bases between them. The CDR3 is 14 residues long.

The chain carries TRBV7-9 and TRBJ2-1, with 11 bases that match TRBD2. The CDR3 is 16 amino acids. Germline V CDR1 and CDR2: SEHNR, FQNEAQ (reference sequence). V lost 2 bases, J lost 9 bases, and 9 bases stayed unmatched. The CDR3 nucleotides are TGTGCCAGCAGCTTAAGAATAGCGGGGGGGCTTTTTGAGCAGTTCTTC. Its protein product is CASSLRIAGGLFEQFF. Full variable domain (remainder filled in from reference TRBV7-9 and TRBJ2-1): DTGVSQNPRHKITKRGQNVTFRCDPISEHNRLYWYRQTLGQGPEFLTYFQNEAQLEKSRLLSDRFSAERPKGSFSTLEIQRTEQGDSAMYLCASSLRIAGGLFEQFFGPGTRLTVL.

This clone was counted once. The rearrangement links TRBV28 to TRBJ2-5, with TRBD2 as a possible D gene (6 bases). Per germline, CDR1 MDHEN and CDR2 SYDVKM. This CDR3 contains 15 residues. The V and J ends lost 6 bases and 4 bases respectively, with 18 bases between them. In nucleotides, the CDR3 is TGTGCCAGCAGAACGTACGGGCTAGCGCGAGAGACCCAGTACTTC. Amino acid sequence: CASRTYGLARETQYF.

The chain carries TRBV9 and TRBJ1-1; 8 bases map to TRBD1. This CDR3 has 14 amino acids. The germline V gene has CDR1 SGDLS and CDR2 YYNGEE. With 4 bases clipped from V and 3 bases from J, the junction kept 5 bases outside the gene matches. CDR3 loop: CASSSGGWDTEAFF. The CDR3 coding sequence is TGTGCCAGCAGCTCAGGGGGCTGGGACACTGAAGCTTTCTTT.

CDR3 in amino acids: CASSIEGQGSTEAFF. The CDR3 DNA reads TGTGCCAGTAGTATAGAAGGTCAGGGAAGCACTGAAGCTTTCTTT. The chain carries TRBV19 and TRBJ1-1; TRBD1 might be the D (5 bases). With 0 bases removed from V and 4 bases from J, the gap between germline ends came to 12 bases. This CDR3 is built from 15 residues. Germline V gene lookup returns CDR1 LNHDA and CDR2 SQIVND (reference sequence).

The chain is built from TRBV6-1 and TRBJ2-7; D possibly corresponds to TRBD1 (6 bases). CDR1 MNHNS and CDR2 SASEGT come from the germline V gene. This CDR3 spans 14 amino acids. V gave up 2 bases and J gave up 6 bases, with 14 bases separating them. CDR3: CASSEQGWVGEQYF. In DNA, the CDR3 is TGTGCCAGCAGTGAACAGGGGTGGGTGGGCGAGCAGTACTTC.

This clone has a handful of counts. The chain carries TRBV4-1 and TRBJ1-5, with D perhaps TRBD1 (6 bases). This CDR3 comprises 18 residues. The germline CDR1 and CDR2 sequences are MGHRA and YSYEKL. Trimming removed 6 bases from V and 2 bases from J, with 23 bases in between. CDR3 protein: CASRAKELPRGGNQPQHF. CDR3 in DNA: TGCGCCAGCAGAGCCAAGGAGCTCCCCAGGGGAGGCAATCAGCCCCAGCATTTT.

The rearrangement uses TRBV27 and TRBJ2-1, with 8 bases lining up with TRBD1. Germline V gives CDR1 MNHEY, CDR2 SMNVEV (reference sequence). The CDR3 contains 13 residues. V shed 3 bases, J shed 7 bases, and the junction held 2 bases outside the gene matches. The CDR3 reads CASSFRGLNEQFF. In DNA, the CDR3 is TGTGCCAGCAGTTTCAGGGGGCTAAATGAGCAGTTCTTC.

The V and J genes are TRBV5-4 and TRBJ1-2, with D tentatively TRBD1 (6 bases). In germline, CDR1 is SGHNT, CDR2 YYREEE (reference sequence). Trimming removed 5 bases from V and 4 bases from J, with 12 bases in between. CDR3 length: 13 residues. CDR3 nucleotide sequence: TGTGCCAGCAGTCCAGGGGACGCCTATGGCTACACCTTC. Amino acid sequence: CASSPGDAYGYTF. Using reference TRBV5-4 and TRBJ1-2 for the parts outside the CDR3, the full variable domain is ETGVTQSPTHLIKTRGQQVTLRCSSQSGHNTVSWYQQALGQGPQFIFQYYREEENGRGNFPPRFSGLQFPNYSSELNVNALELDDSALYLCASSPGDAYGYTFGSGTRLTVV.

The rearrangement links TRBV29-1 to TRBJ2-3; 9 nucleotides match TRBD2. The CDR3 has 14 amino acids. CDR1 and CDR2 from the germline V gene are SQVTM and ANQGSEA. V lost 1 base to trimming and J lost 5 bases; unmatched junction nucleotides: 4. Here the CDR3 DNA reads TGCAGCGTTGAAGGCGGGGGGGCCAAAGATACGCAGTATTTT. It is translated as CSVEGGGAKDTQYF.

This rearrangement joins TRBV7-9 to TRBJ2-3; possible D gene TRBD2, 6 bases. V gave up 3 bases and J gave up 6 bases, with 13 bases separating them. Germline V lookup: CDR1 SEHNR, CDR2 FQNEAQ (reference sequence). This CDR3 is built from 14 residues. The CDR3 loop is CASSFVLEGDTQYF. CDR3 coding DNA: TGTGCCAGCAGCTTCGTGTTGGAGGGGGATACGCAGTATTTT.

This clone was seen only a few times. V gene TRBV2 combines with J gene TRBJ1-1, with 10 bases lining up with TRBD1. The CDR3 runs 13 residues. The V segment lost 6 bases and the J segment 7 bases; nucleotides outside the gene matches: 5. From germline, CDR1 is SNHLY and CDR2 FYNNEI. CDR3 in amino acids: CASRDRGEGEAFF. Written as DNA, the CDR3 is TGTGCCAGCAGGGACAGGGGGGAAGGTGAAGCTTTCTTT.

The chain carries TRBV2 and TRBJ1-2; D unresolved. The germline V gene encodes CDR1 SNHLY and CDR2 FYNNEI. CDR3 length: 13 residues. The V end was cut by 4 bases, the J end by 3 bases, with 9 bases between. Written as DNA, the CDR3 is TGTGCCAGCAGTGGGAGATTGGACTATGGCTACACCTTC. Protein product: CASSGRLDYGYTF. Using reference TRBV2 and TRBJ1-2 for the parts outside the CDR3, the full variable domain is EPEVTQTPSHQVTQMGQEVILRCVPISNHLYFYWYRQILGQKVEFLVSFYNNEISEKSEIFDDQFSVERPDGSNFTLKIRSTKLEDSAMYFCASSGRLDYGYTFGSGTRLTVV.

The chain recombines TRBV2 with TRBJ2-5, with 9 bases identical to TRBD2. CDR3 length equals 14 residues. The V gene's germline CDR1 is SNHLY and CDR2 FYNNEI. V gave up 3 bases and J gave up 4 bases; unmatched junction bases: 3. CDR3 DNA sequence: TGTGCCAGCAGTGAGGCGGGGGGGATAGAGACCCAGTACTTC. Its protein product is CASSEAGGIETQYF.

J is TRBJ2-7 and V is TRBV3-1 (or the pseudogene TRBV3-2), with 7 nucleotides matching TRBD1. Germline CDR1 reads LGHDT; CDR2 reads YNNKEL (reference sequence). This CDR3 has 15 residues. Germline trimming cut 3 bases from V and 0 bases from J; bases unmatched to any gene: 5. DNA for the CDR3: TGTGCCAGCAGCCACAGACAGGGAAGCTCCTACGAGCAGTACTTC. Residues: CASSHRQGSSYEQYF.

The chain couples TRBV7-8 to TRBJ2-5; D remains unclear. The germline CDR1 and CDR2 sequences are SGHVS and FQNEAQ. This CDR3 has 13 amino acids. Trimming removed 2 bases at V and 4 bases at J, with 8 bases between. This chain's CDR3 is CASSLYRRETQYF. In nucleotides, the CDR3 is TGTGCCAGCAGCTTATATCGGAGAGAGACCCAGTACTTC. The entire variable domain, with the rest obtained from reference TRBV7-8 and TRBJ2-5, is as follows: GAGVSQSPRYKVAKRGQDVALRCDPISGHVSLFWYQQALGQGPEFLTYFQNEAQLDKSGLPSDRFFAERPEGSVSTLKIQRTQQEDSAVYLCASSLYRRETQYFGPGTRLLVL.

V and J are TRBV5-1 and TRBJ2-3; D possibly corresponds to TRBD1 (5 bases). Trimming removed 4 bases at V and 4 bases at J, with 13 bases between. Germline CDR1 SGHRS, CDR2 YFSETQ. The CDR3 length is 14 residues. The CDR3 loop reads CASSPRADPDTQYF. The CDR3 DNA sequence: TGCGCCAGCAGCCCCAGGGCGGATCCAGATACGCAGTATTTT.